The 7 T cell receptor beta chains below were found in one sample sequenced in a study of OX40 agonist ivuxolimab in advanced cancers. TCRdb keeps only in-frame clones here, not all; method: immunoSEQ multiplex PCR. The data contain about 58,000 clones, 70% to 85% of them singletons. The sample was CD4+ or CD8+ T cells sorted from blood, taken in a trial of the OX40 agonist ivuxolimab. Every receptor here comes from an adult with an advanced solid tumor such as melanoma, head and neck, liver or kidney cancer.

The chain couples TRBV5-1 to TRBJ1-2, with TRBD1 matching 7 bases. The ends lost 3 bases at V and 4 bases at J; junction bases unmatched: 6. The CDR3 spans 14 residues. Germline V gene sequence: CDR1 SGHRS, CDR2 YFSETQ. In DNA form, the CDR3 reads TGCGCCAGCAGCTGGGGGGACAGCGCCTATGGCTACACCTTC. This gives the protein CASSWGDSAYGYTF.

The CDR3 region is CASSPPELGGELFF. In nucleotides, the CDR3 is TGTGCCAGCAGTCCCCCAGAGTTGGGCGGGGAGCTGTTTTTT. The rearrangement joins TRBV28 to TRBJ2-2; D unclear. Germline V gene lookup returns CDR1 MDHEN and CDR2 SYDVKM. This CDR3 spans 14 amino acids. V lost 5 bases to trimming and J lost 7 bases, with 14 bases between them. The full variable domain, its missing parts supplied by reference TRBV28 and TRBJ2-2, is DVKVTQSSRYLVKRTGEKVFLECVQDMDHENMFWYRQDPGLGLRLIYFSYDVKMKEKGDIPEGYSVSREKKERFSLILESASTNQTSMYLCASSPPELGGELFFGEGSRLTVL.

The rearrangement uses TRBV9 and TRBJ1-3, with D uncertain. From germline, CDR1 is SGDLS and CDR2 YYNGEE. The ends were cut back, 0 bases at V and 0 bases at J, with 10 bases in the middle. CDR3 length: 16 amino acids. The CDR3 DNA follows: TGTGCCAGCAGCGTAGACCCTTACACCTCTGGAAACACCATATATTTT. Its protein product is CASSVDPYTSGNTIYF.

The V gene is TRBV7-9, the J gene TRBJ2-1, with 9 positions matching TRBD2. This CDR3 contains 16 residues. V gave up 2 bases and J gave up 3 bases; unmatched junction bases: 5. Per the germline V gene, CDR1 is SEHNR and CDR2 is FQNEAQ (reference sequence). Here the CDR3 DNA reads TGTGCCAGCAGCTTAAGAGGAGCGGGGGGCTACAATGAGCAGTTCTTC. The encoded protein is CASSLRGAGGYNEQFF. Variable domain in full (rest from reference TRBV7-9 and TRBJ2-1): DTGVSQNPRHKITKRGQNVTFRCDPISEHNRLYWYRQTLGQGPEFLTYFQNEAQLEKSRLLSDRFSAERPKGSFSTLEIQRTEQGDSAMYLCASSLRGAGGYNEQFFGPGTRLTVL.

The chain combines TRBV28 with TRBJ1-1; D gene ambiguous. This CDR3 has 14 residues. Trimming took off 5 bases at V and 6 bases at J, with 16 bases between the two ends. Germline values: CDR1 MDHEN, CDR2 SYDVKM. The CDR3 DNA follows: TGTGCCAGCAGTCGTCCAGGTGTTGTCGCTGAAGCTTTCTTT. As protein: CASSRPGVVAEAFF.

The CDR3 bases are TGTGCCAGCAGTGAAAGGGTGGTCTTGGTACGCGAGCAGTACTTC. Protein product: CASSERVVLVREQYF. This rearrangement joins TRBV6-1 to TRBJ2-7; D remains ambiguous. Between the trimmed V and J ends, which lost 2 bases and 6 bases, there was a span of 17 bases. The CDR3 covers 15 residues. Germline loops: CDR1 MNHNS, CDR2 SASEGT.

The chain employs TRBV30 and TRBJ1-1; perhaps TRBD1 as D (6 bases). This CDR3 contains 14 residues. Trimming pared 1 base from V and 5 bases from J, leaving 14 bases between. Germline lookup yields CDR1 GTSNPN and CDR2 SVGIG (reference sequence). The CDR3 reads CAWSADRTRTEAFF. The CDR3 DNA is TGTGCCTGGAGTGCGGACAGAACGAGGACTGAAGCTTTCTTT.